This is a list of T cell receptor beta chains from one sample in a study of cytomegalovirus exposure and HLA in healthy donors. The assay was immunoSEQ multiplex PCR, and TCRdb's table has in-frame clones only and misses some. The sample lists 83,000 or so clones, roughly 80% occurring once. The specimen sequenced was PBMCs. All receptors come from a woman between 35 and 50 years old in good health and CMV-seropositive. Each CDR3 is given with its conserved first and last residue. Fields, in order: clone size, D gene, J gene, V gene, CDR3 DNA, CDR3 protein. D genes are given only for firm matches. Not every row has a clone size; where given, it reads once, few, many or a size class.

>-|TRBD2|TRBJ2-7|TRBV7-9
TGTGCCAGCAGCCACAGGACTAGCGGGGGCGAGCAGTACTTC
CASSHRTSGGEQYF
>once|TRBD2|TRBJ2-5|TRBV5-1
TGCGCCAGCGGGCCGGGGGGGGCTAGGAACGAAGAGACCCAGTACTTC
CASGPGGARNEETQYF
>once|TRBD1|TRBJ1-2|TRBV7-9
TGTGCCAGCAGCTTATCACAGGGGTATGGCTACACCTTC
CASSLSQGYGYTF
>-|-|TRBJ2-7|TRBV6-5
TGTGCCAGCAGCCGCGGGACAGCCACTAACGAGCAGTACTTC
CASSRGTATNEQYF
>few|-|TRBJ1-2|TRBV27
TGTGCCAGCAGCCCGGGAAGGGGCTACACCTTC
CASSPGRGYTF
>few|TRBD1|TRBJ1-1|TRBV5-6
TGTGCCAGCAGCCCGGGGGACAGGAATCAGTTGAACACTGAAGCTTTCTTT
CASSPGDRNQLNTEAFF
>-|TRBD2|TRBJ2-5|TRBV9
TGTGCCAGCACGGTGGCTAGCGGCTTCCAAGAGACCCAGTACTTC
CASTVASGFQETQYF
>few|TRBD1|TRBJ1-5|TRBV19
TGTGCCAGTACCGGGGACAGTGTTTTTCAGCCCCAGCATTTT
CASTGDSVFQPQHF
>once|TRBD1|TRBJ2-7|TRBV13
TGTGCCAGCAGTTCAGGGGGCACCAGCTCCTACGAGCAGTACTTC
CASSSGGTSSYEQYF
>-|-|TRBJ1-2|TRBV5-1
TGCGCCAGCAGCTTGGGGTTCAGACAGTATGGCTACACCTTC
CASSLGFRQYGYTF
>-|TRBD2|TRBJ2-3|TRBV2
TGTGCCAGCAGTGAGAGGCGGGGGACAGATACGCAGTATTTT
CASSERRGTDTQYF
>-|-|TRBJ1-2|TRBV28
TGTGCCAGCAGTTTGGCGGGGGGAAACTATGGCTACACCTTC
CASSLAGGNYGYTF
>-|TRBD2|TRBJ2-7|TRBV6-6
TGTGCCAGCAGTTCAGGACTAGCGGGAGGGGCCTACGAGCAGTACTTC
CASSSGLAGGAYEQYF
>-|TRBD2|TRBJ2-5|TRBV7-2
TGTGCCAGCAGCTTTTCTACTAGCGAGCGGGAGACCCAGTACTTC
CASSFSTSERETQYF
>-|-|TRBJ1-2|TRBV4-2
TGTGCCAGCAGCCAGCCGGGGAGCCCGGCTGGCTACACCTTC
CASSQPGSPAGYTF
>-|-|TRBJ2-7|TRBV30
TGTGCCTGGAGTACATCCTACGAGCAGTACTTC
CAWSTSYEQYF
>-|TRBD1|TRBJ1-1|TRBV28
TGTGCCAGCAGTTGGGGACAGGGGTCCCTGAACACTGAAGCTTTCTTT
CASSWGQGSLNTEAFF
>-|-|TRBJ1-6|TRBV7-3
TGTGCCAGCAGCTTATATCCAGGGGATTTGTCACCCCTCCACTTT
CASSLYPGDLSPLHF
>once|TRBD1|TRBJ1-1|TRBV6-4
TGTGCCAGCGGCCCACAGGGGACTGAAGCTTTCTTT
CASGPQGTEAFF
>once|-|TRBJ2-7|TRBV5-1
TGCGCCAGCAGCCCCGACATCTCCTACGAGCAGTACTTC
CASSPDISYEQYF
>-|-|TRBJ1-5|TRBV27
TGTGCCAGCAGTTTACTAGGCAATCAGCCCCAGCATTTT
CASSLLGNQPQHF
>-|TRBD1|TRBJ1-1|TRBV30
TGTGCCTGGAGTGTAGGGACAGGGGGGAACACTGAAGCTTTCTTT
CAWSVGTGGNTEAFF
>-|TRBD1|TRBJ1-2|TRBV6-5
TGTGCCAGCAACAAACAGGGGGCGAGCTATGGCTACACCTTC
CASNKQGASYGYTF
>-|TRBD1|TRBJ2-1|TRBV2
TGTGCCAGCAGTGAAGCTCGTGTGAGACAGGGGAGGAGGAATGAGCAGTTCTTC
CASSEARVRQGRRNEQFF
>few|TRBD2|TRBJ2-2|TRBV2
TGTGCCAGCAGGCCCCTAGCGGGGGGGTACACCGGGGAGCTGTTTTTT
CASRPLAGGYTGELFF
>-|TRBD1|TRBJ1-2|TRBV6-5
TGTGCCAGCAGACTATCACAGGGGGCGCCGGGTGGCTACACCTTC
CASRLSQGAPGGYTF
>-|-|TRBJ2-1|TRBV28
TGTGCCAGCAGTTTAACGGGGCAGGGGTCCTACAATGAGCAGTTCTTC
CASSLTGQGSYNEQFF
>-|TRBD1|TRBJ2-1|TRBV6-4
TGTGCCAGCAGTGACTCTCCCTTAGGGGGCAACAATGAGCAGTTCTTC
CASSDSPLGGNNEQFF
>-|TRBD1|TRBJ1-1|TRBV14
TGTGCCAGCAGCCGTATACAGGGGATGAACACTGAAGCTTTCTTT
CASSRIQGMNTEAFF
>-|-|TRBJ1-1|TRBV11-1
TGTGCCAGCAGCCCTTTAACCCGACAGCAAGAAGCTTTCTTT
CASSPLTRQQEAFF
>-|TRBD1|TRBJ2-5|TRBV28
TGTGCCAGCACTATAACCCGGACAGGGCAAGAGACCCAGTACTTC
CASTITRTGQETQYF
>-|-|TRBJ1-6|TRBV27
TGTGCCAGCAGTACACGGACAGTAGGGGCTTCACCCCTCCACTTT
CASSTRTVGASPLHF
>-|-|TRBJ2-7|TRBV28
TGTGCCAGCAGTTGGAGCAGACAGGCCTACGAGCAGTACTTC
CASSWSRQAYEQYF
>-|-|TRBJ2-7|TRBV20-1
TGCAGTGCTAGTAGGGGGAGTGAGCAGTACTTC
CSASRGSEQYF
>-|-|TRBJ1-2|TRBV6-5
TGTGCCAGCAGGAGACCGGAGACGTATGGCTACACCTTC
CASRRPETYGYTF
>once|TRBD2|TRBJ2-7|TRBV28
TGTGCCAGCAGTATCGGGACTAGCGGGACTTACGAGCAGTACTTC
CASSIGTSGTYEQYF
>-|TRBD1|TRBJ1-2|TRBV28
TGTGCCAGCAGTCCGGACAGGGCCTATGGCTACACCTTC
CASSPDRAYGYTF
>once|TRBD1|TRBJ1-1|TRBV18
TGTGCCAGCTCATACTCGACAGGGGCCATGGAAGCTTTCTTT
CASSYSTGAMEAFF
>-|-|TRBJ1-1|TRBV12-5
TGTGCTAGTGGTTTGGTACCGACAGGACGGATGAACACTGAAGCTTTCTTT
CASGLVPTGRMNTEAFF
>few|TRBD1|TRBJ2-3|TRBV18
TGTGCCAGCTCACCACAGGGGGCTAGCACAGATACGCAGTATTTT
CASSPQGASTDTQYF
>-|TRBD2|TRBJ2-3|TRBV27
TGTGCCAGCAGTTTCGTAGCGGGGGATACAGATACGCAGTATTTT
CASSFVAGDTDTQYF
>-|-|TRBJ1-1|TRBV9
TGTGCCAGCAGCCCGAGCCCCGGGACACGGAACACTGAAGCTTTCTTT
CASSPSPGTRNTEAFF
>-|-|TRBJ2-3|TRBV10-3
TGTGCCATCAGTGCAACAGATACGCAGTATTTT
CAISATDTQYF
>-|-|TRBJ1-3|TRBV30
TGTGCCTGGTATACCGGGAACTTCTTCTCTGGAAACACCATATATTTT
CAWYTGNFFSGNTIYF
>-|-|TRBJ1-2|TRBV4-2
TGTGCCAGCAGCCAAGTCATAACCTGGGGGGATGGCTACACCTTC
CASSQVITWGDGYTF
>-|-|TRBJ2-2|TRBV7-8
TGTGCCAGCAGCTTAGACGCCCAAGCTTTCACCGGGGAGCTGTTTTTT
CASSLDAQAFTGELFF
>-|-|TRBJ2-1|TRBV27
TGTGCCAGCTGGGTAGGGGGAGGGCCTATGGATGAGCAGTTCTTC
CASWVGGGPMDEQFF
>-|-|TRBJ2-7|TRBV19
TGTGCCAGTAGTACGAGGGGAGACAGGGGGCTAGCGGGAGTCTCCTCCTACGAGCAGTACTTC
CASSTRGDRGLAGVSSYEQYF
>-|-|TRBJ1-1|TRBV7-9
TGTGCCAGCAGCCCCTGGGGCAATAGGGACACTGAAGCTTTCTTT
CASSPWGNRDTEAFF
>-|TRBD1|TRBJ2-5|TRBV18
TGTGCCAGCTCTACCAGGACAGGGGAGCAAGAGACCCAGTACTTC
CASSTRTGEQETQYF
>-|-|TRBJ1-2|TRBV28
TGTGCCAGCAGAACCATCGGGGGGGCCAACTATGGCTACACCTTC
CASRTIGGANYGYTF
>-|TRBD2|TRBJ2-2|TRBV7-9
TGTGCCAGCAGCTCCGGACTAGCGGTCCGTGAGCTGTTTTTT
CASSSGLAVRELFF
>-|-|TRBJ1-5|TRBV9
TGTGCCAGCAGCGTCGGGATCCAGGATCAGCCCCAGCATTTT
CASSVGIQDQPQHF
>-|-|TRBJ1-4|TRBV6-1
TGTGCCAGCAGTGATACGATAGGGGTCTGGGAAAAACTGTTTTTT
CASSDTIGVWEKLFF
>-|-|TRBJ2-1|TRBV2
TGTGCCAGCAGTGAGGACTCTCGGCGGTTCTTC
CASSEDSRRFF